Sequencing of this T cell receptor beta chain was carried out in a study of blood T cell repertoires in COVID-19. V lost 6 bases, J lost 6 bases, and 12 bases lay in between. The CDR3 covers 13 residues. Germline V gene lookup returns CDR1 SEHNR and CDR2 FQNEAQ (reference sequence). Here immunoSEQ multiplex PCR was the method, and the copy in TCRdb shows in-frame clones only, minus some. The sample lists about 270,000 clones, about 90% occurring once. The TCR was taken from a woman in her twenties or thirties with acute COVID-19. The chain carries TRBV7-9 and TRBJ2-1; no reliable D call. The sequencing input was PBMCs or T cells enriched from blood (not recorded which). The CDR3 spells CASRPDFGNEQFF. The CDR3 coding sequence is TGTGCCAGCAGGCCTGACTTCGGCAATGAGCAGTTCTTC.